This T cell receptor beta chain appears in the sequencing data of a study of T cells in Graves' hyperthyroidism and ophthalmopathy. Study results and caveats: Median prediction lead before ophthalmopathy onset was around 6.9 months with the model.

The CDR3 is 14 residues long. Germline CDR1 is MGHDK and CDR2 is SYGVNS. V was trimmed by 4 bases and J by 7 bases, leaving 14 bases between them. Regarding this clonotype: What it binds is unknown.

Amplification targeted TCR beta CDR3 regions from RNA transcripts. The HTBI primer set drove a first-round RT-PCR of the TCR CDR3. One entry per CDR3 protein, called by TCRdb with MiXCR from the multiplex PCR reads. The table has 490,000 or so distinct CDR3 sequences, about 45% seen once. The chain is built from TRBV25-1 and TRBJ1-5, with D possibly being TRBD1 (5 bases). Sequencing used peripheral blood or thyroid tissue (not recorded which). This TCR came from an adult woman with Graves' disease, either hyperthyroidism or ophthalmopathy (not recorded which). The CDR3 DNA reads as TGTGCCAGCAGTGGGGGACCGGGAGGGCAGCCCCAGCATTTT. It encodes CASSGGPGGQPQHF. Drawing the rest from reference TRBV25-1 and TRBJ1-5, the complete variable domain is EADIYQTPRYLVIGTGKKITLECSQTMGHDKMYWYQQDPGMELHLIHYSYGVNSTEKGDLSSESTVSRIRTEHFPLTLESARPSHTSQYLCASSGGPGGQPQHFGDGTRLSIL.